This T cell receptor (beta chain) is drawn from a study of chemoradiotherapy in HPV16-positive cancers. Study details: Functional T-cell assays on a couple of HPV16-positive patients' cells defined candidate HPV-specific clones and common TCR motifs. Study-wide findings and caveats: HPV-responsive T-cell expansion during chemoradiotherapy was linked to improved recurrence-free survival in HPV16-positive patients.

Measured with immunoSEQ multiplex PCR; TCRdb has only the in-frame clones, and not every one. Of about 12,000 clones in the sample, less than 75% were seen once. For this clone: Its antigen is currently unknown.

The CDR3 contains 15 residues. The TCR sequence derives from a human donor with HPV-associated anogenital cancer. Sampling was performed from a patient who underwent chemoradiotherapy. The rearrangement links TRBV21-1 to TRBJ1-2. TRBV21-1 counts as a pseudogene. The CDR3 DNA sequence: TGTGCCAGCAGCAAACGGGGGGAGAGGAGCTATGGCTACACCTTC. Translating gives CASSKRGERSYGYTF.